The TCR beta chain described here comes from a study of CD8 T cells in ankylosing spondylitis. The study's findings and limits: Among TCR beta sequences, a motif of eight highly homologous variants appeared characteristic of ankylosing spondylitis blood. Earlier reports found some motif variants in synovial fluid and blood in reactive arthritis. Clones linked to the disease showed a CD8+ phenotype. They occurred at relatively low frequencies in peripheral blood.

This clonotype was observed a few times. Its antigen is still unknown. Quantitative 5'-RACE was performed with molecular barcodes, and it yielded the TCR beta libraries. TCRdb processed the 5' RACE reads anew with MiXCR; each CDR3 protein has one entry. This sample yields about 150,000 distinct CDR3 sequences, of which about 7% are seen a single time; about an eighth belongs to the top ten. The ends were cut back, 4 bases at V and 2 bases at J, with 9 bases in the middle. The V gene's germline CDR1 is MNHNS and CDR2 SASEGT. The CDR3 sequence is 13 residues long. The chain employs TRBV6-1 and TRBJ2-7, with D perhaps TRBD1 (5 bases). The sequencing sample was made of blood, either unsorted or a sorted T cell fraction (not recorded which). The receptor was isolated from a female donor with ankylosing spondylitis or in good health (not recorded which). CDR3 sequence: CASSGQPTYEQYF. The CDR3 DNA reads as TGTGCCAGCAGTGGACAGCCCACCTACGAGCAGTACTTC.